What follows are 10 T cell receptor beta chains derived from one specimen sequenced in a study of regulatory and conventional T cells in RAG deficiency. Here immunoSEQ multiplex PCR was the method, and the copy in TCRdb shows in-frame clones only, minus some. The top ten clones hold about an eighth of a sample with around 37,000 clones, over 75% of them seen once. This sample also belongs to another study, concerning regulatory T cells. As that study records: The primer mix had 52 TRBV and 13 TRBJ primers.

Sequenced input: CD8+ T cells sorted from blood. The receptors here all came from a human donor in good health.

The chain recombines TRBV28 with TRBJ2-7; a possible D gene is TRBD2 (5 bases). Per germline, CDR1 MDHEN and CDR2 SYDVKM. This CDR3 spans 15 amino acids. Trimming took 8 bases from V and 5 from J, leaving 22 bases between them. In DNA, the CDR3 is TGTGCCAGCCAAAGCCCGACGGCCGTGGGAGACGAGCAGTACTTC. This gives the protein CASQSPTAVGDEQYF.

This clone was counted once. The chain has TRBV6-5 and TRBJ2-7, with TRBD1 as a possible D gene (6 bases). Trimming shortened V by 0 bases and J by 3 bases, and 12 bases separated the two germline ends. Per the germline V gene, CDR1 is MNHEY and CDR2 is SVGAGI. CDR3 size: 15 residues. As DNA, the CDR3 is TGTGCCAGCAGTTACTCGGAGCAGGGGCTCTACGAGCAGTACTTC. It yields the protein CASSYSEQGLYEQYF.

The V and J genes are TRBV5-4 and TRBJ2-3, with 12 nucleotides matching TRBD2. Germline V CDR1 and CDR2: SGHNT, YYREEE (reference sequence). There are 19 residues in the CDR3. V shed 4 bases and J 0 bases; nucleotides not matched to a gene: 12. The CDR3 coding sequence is TGTGCCAGCAGCCCCCGGCTAGCGGGAGGGCTAACCAGCACAGATACGCAGTATTTT. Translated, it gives CASSPRLAGGLTSTDTQYF.

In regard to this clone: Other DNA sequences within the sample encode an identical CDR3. Written as DNA, the CDR3 is TGTGCCAGCAGCGAAAGCGCGGGAGTGGCCTACGAGCAGTACTTC. Residues: CASSESAGVAYEQYF. The J gene is TRBJ2-7, the V gene TRBV6-1; 7 nucleotides line up with TRBD2. In germline, CDR1 is MNHNS, CDR2 SASEGT. CDR3 length: 15 residues. V was pared by 6 bases and J by 2 bases, with 10 bases of the junction left unmatched.

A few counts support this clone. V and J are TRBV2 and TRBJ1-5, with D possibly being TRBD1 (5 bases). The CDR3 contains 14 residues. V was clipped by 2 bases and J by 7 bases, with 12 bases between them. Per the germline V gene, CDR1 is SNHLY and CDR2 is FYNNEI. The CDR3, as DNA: TGTGCCAGCAGTGAAAATACAGGAGGACAGCCCCAGCATTTT. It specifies CASSENTGGQPQHF.

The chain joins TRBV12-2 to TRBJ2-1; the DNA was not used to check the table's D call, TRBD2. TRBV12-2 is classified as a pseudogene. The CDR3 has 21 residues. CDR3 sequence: CASRLAMELIIEGSSYNEQFF. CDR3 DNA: TGTGCAAGTCGCTTAGCGATGGAACTAATTATAGAAGGGAGCTCCTACAATGAGCAGTTCTTC.

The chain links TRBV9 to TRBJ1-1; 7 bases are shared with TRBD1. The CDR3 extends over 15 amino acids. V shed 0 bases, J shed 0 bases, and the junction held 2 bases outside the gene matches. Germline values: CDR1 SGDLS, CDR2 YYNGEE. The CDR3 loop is CASSVEGAMNTEAFF. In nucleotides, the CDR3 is TGTGCCAGCAGCGTAGAGGGGGCTATGAACACTGAAGCTTTCTTT.

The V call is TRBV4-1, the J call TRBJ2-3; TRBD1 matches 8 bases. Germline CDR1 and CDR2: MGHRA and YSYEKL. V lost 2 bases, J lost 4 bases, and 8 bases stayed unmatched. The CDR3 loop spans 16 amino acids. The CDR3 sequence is CASSQYDRGGADTQYF. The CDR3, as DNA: TGCGCCAGCAGCCAATATGACAGGGGCGGAGCAGATACGCAGTATTTT.

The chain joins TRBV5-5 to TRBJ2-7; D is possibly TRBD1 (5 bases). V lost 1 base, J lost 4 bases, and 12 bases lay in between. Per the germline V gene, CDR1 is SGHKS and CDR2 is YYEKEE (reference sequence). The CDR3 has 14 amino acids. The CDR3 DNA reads TGTGCCAGCAGCTTGAACGCAGGGCTATACGAGCAGTACTTC. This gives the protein CASSLNAGLYEQYF.

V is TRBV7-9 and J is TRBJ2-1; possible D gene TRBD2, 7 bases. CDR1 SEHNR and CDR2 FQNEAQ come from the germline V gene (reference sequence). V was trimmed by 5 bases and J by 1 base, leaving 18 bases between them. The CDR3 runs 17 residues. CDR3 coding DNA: TGTGCCAGCAGCCCCGAATGGGGGAGGGGGTCCTACAATGAGCAGTTCTTC. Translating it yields CASSPEWGRGSYNEQFF.